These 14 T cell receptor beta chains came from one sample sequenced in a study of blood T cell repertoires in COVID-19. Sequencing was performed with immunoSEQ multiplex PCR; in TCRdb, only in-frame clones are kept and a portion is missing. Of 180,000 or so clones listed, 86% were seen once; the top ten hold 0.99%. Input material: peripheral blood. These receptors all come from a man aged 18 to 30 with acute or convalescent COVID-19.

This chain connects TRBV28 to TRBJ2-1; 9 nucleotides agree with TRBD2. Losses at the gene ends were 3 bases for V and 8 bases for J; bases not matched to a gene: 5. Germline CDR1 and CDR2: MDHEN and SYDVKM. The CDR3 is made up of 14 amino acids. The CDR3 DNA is TGTGCCAGCAGTTTGGGCGGGGGGGCCCATGAGCAGTTCTTC. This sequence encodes CASSLGGGAHEQFF.

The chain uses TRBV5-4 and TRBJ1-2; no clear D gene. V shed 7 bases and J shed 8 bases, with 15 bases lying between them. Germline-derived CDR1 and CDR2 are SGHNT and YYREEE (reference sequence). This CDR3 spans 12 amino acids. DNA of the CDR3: TGTGCCAGCTACGGGAGGACGGGGGGCTACACCTTC. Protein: CASYGRTGGYTF.

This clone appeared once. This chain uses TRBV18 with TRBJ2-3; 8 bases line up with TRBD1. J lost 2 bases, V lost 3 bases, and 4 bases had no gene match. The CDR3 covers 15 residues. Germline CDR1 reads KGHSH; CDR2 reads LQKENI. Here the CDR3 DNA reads TGTGCCAGCTCACCTGGGACAGGATTCACAGATACGCAGTATTTT. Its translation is CASSPGTGFTDTQYF.

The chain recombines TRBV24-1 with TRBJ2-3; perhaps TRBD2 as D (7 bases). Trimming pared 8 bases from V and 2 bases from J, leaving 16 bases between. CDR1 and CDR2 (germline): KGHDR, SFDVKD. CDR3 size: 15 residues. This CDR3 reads CATTSGGGNTDTQYF. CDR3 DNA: TGTGCCACCACATCTGGCGGGGGCAACACAGATACGCAGTATTTT.

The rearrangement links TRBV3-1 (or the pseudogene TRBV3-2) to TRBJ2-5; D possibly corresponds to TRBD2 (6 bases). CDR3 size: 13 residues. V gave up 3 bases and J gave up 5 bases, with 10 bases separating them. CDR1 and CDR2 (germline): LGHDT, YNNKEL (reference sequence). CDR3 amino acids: CASSHGGQETQYF. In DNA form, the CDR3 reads TGTGCCAGCAGCCACGGGGGTCAGGAGACCCAGTACTTC.

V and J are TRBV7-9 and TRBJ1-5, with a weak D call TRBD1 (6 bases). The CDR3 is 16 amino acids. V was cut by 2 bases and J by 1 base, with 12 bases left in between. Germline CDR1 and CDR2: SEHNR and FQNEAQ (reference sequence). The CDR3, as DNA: TGTGCCAGCAGCTTAACAGGGAGCAGCAGCAATCAGCCCCAGCATTTT. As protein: CASSLTGSSSNQPQHF.

CDR3 nucleotides: TGTGCCACCAGCACTGCGGACAGGGTTTTGCATGGCTACACCTTC. This gives the protein CATSTADRVLHGYTF. V is TRBV15 and J is TRBJ1-2; 8 bases are a match to TRBD1. Germline loops: CDR1 LNHNV, CDR2 YYDKDF (reference sequence). The CDR3 spans 15 residues. J was trimmed by 6 bases and V by 4 bases; bases with no gene match: 10.

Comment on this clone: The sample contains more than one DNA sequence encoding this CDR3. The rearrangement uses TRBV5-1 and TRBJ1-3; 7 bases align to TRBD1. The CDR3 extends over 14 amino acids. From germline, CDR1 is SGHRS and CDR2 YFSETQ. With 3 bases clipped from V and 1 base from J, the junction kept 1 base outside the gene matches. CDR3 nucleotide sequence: TGCGCCAGCAGCTCAGGGGGATCTGGAAACACCATATATTTT. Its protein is CASSSGGSGNTIYF.

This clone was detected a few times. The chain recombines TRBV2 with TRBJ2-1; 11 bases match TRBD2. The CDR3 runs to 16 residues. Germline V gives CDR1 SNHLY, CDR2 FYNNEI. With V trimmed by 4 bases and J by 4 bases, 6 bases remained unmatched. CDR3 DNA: TGTGCCAGCAGTGTAACAACTAGCGGGAGATACAATGAGCAGTTCTTC. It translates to CASSVTTSGRYNEQFF. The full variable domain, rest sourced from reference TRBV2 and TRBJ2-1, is EPEVTQTPSHQVTQMGQEVILRCVPISNHLYFYWYRQILGQKVEFLVSFYNNEISEKSEIFDDQFSVERPDGSNFTLKIRSTKLEDSAMYFCASSVTTSGRYNEQFFGPGTRLTVL.

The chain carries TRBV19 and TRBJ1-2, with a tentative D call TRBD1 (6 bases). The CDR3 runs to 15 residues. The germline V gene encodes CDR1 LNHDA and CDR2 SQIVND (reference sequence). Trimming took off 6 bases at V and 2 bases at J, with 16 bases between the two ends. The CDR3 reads CASRIPQGWNYGYTF. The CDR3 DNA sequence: TGTGCCAGTAGAATTCCACAGGGTTGGAACTATGGCTACACCTTC.

The DNA of the CDR3 is TGTGCCAGCAAAACCGGGACAGGGGCCTATGGCTACACCTTC. Its translation is CASKTGTGAYGYTF. J is TRBJ1-2 and V is TRBV5-5, with 10 bases aligning to TRBD1. This CDR3 has 14 amino acids. CDR1 and CDR2 (germline): SGHKS, YYEKEE (reference sequence). V was pared by 6 bases and J by 4 bases, with 6 bases of the junction left unmatched.

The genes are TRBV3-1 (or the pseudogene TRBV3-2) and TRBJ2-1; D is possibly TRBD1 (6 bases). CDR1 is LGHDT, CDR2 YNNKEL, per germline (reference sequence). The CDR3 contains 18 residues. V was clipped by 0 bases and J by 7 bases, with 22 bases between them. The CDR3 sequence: CASSQDPKMGAVLNEQFF. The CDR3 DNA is TGTGCCAGCAGCCAAGATCCAAAAATGGGGGCGGTATTGAATGAGCAGTTCTTC.

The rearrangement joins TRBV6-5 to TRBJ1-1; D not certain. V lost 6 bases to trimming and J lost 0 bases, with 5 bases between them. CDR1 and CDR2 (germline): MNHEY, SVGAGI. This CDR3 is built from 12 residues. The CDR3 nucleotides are TGTGCCAGCAGACAGATGAACACTGAAGCTTTCTTT. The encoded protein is CASRQMNTEAFF.

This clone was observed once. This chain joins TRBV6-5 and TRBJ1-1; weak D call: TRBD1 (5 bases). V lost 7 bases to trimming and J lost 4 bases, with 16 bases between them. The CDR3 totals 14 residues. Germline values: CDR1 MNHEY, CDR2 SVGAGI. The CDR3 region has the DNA TGTGCCAGCATCCGCACAGCAACAGGCACTGAAGCTTTCTTT. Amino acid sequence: CASIRTATGTEAFF.